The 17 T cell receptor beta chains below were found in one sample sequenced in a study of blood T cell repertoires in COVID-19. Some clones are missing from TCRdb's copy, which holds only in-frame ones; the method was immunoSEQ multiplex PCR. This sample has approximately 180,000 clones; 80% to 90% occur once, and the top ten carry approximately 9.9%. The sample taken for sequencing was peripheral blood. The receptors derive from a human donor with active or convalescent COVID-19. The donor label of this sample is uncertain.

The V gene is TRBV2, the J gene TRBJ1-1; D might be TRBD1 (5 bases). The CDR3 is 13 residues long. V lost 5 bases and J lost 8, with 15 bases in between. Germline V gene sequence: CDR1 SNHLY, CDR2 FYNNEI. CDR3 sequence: CASSLGLLLEAFF. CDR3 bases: TGTGCCAGCAGTTTGGGACTGCTACTCGAAGCTTTCTTT. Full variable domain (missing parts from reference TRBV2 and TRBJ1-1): EPEVTQTPSHQVTQMGQEVILRCVPISNHLYFYWYRQILGQKVEFLVSFYNNEISEKSEIFDDQFSVERPDGSNFTLKIRSTKLEDSAMYFCASSLGLLLEAFFGQGTRLTVV.

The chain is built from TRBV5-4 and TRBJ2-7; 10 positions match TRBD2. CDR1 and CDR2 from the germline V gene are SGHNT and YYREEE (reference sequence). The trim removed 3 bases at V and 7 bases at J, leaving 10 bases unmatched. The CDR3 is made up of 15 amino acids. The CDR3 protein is CASSSNLAGAREQYF. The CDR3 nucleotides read TGTGCCAGCAGCTCCAACCTAGCGGGAGCAAGGGAGCAGTACTTC.

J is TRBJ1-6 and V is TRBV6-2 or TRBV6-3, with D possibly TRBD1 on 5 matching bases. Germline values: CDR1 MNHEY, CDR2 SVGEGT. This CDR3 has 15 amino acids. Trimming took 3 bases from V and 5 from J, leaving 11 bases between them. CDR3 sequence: CASSYSRGNNSPLHF. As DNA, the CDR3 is TGTGCCAGCAGTTATTCGCGGGGGAATAATTCACCCCTCCACTTT.

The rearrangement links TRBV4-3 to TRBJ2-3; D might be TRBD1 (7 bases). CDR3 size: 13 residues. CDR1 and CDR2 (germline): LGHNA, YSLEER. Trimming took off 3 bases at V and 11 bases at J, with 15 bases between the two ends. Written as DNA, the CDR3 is TGCGCCAGCAGCCAGGGGGGTAGGGACAGGCAGTATTTT. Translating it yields CASSQGGRDRQYF.

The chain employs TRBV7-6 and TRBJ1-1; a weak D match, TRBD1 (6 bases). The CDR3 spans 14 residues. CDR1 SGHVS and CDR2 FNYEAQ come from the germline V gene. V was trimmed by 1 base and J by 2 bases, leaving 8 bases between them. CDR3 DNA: TGTGCCAGCAGCTTAGGGACAGCAAACACTGAAGCTTTCTTT. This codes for CASSLGTANTEAFF.

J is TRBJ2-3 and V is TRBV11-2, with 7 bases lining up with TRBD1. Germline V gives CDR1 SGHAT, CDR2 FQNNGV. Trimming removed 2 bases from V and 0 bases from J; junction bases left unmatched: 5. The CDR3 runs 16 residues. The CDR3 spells CASSLYRDRSTDTQYF. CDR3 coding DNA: TGTGCCAGCAGCTTATATCGGGACAGAAGCACAGATACGCAGTATTTT.

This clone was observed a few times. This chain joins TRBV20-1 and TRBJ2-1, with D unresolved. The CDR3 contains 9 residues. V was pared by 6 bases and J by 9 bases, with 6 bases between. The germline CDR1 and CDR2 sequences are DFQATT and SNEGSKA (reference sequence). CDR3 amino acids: CSAGVEQFF. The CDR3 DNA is TGCAGTGCCGGTGTTGAGCAGTTCTTC.

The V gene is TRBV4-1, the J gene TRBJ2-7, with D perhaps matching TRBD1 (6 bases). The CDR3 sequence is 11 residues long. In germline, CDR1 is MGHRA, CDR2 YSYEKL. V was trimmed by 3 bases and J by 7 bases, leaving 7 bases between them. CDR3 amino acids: CASSHTGEQYF. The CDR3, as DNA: TGCGCCAGCAGCCATACAGGGGAGCAGTACTTC.

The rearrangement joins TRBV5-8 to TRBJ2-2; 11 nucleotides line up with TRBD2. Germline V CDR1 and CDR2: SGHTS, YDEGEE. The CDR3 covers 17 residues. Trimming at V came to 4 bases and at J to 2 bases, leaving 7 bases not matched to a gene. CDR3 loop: CASSAPGLAANTGELFF. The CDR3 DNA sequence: TGTGCCAGCAGCGCTCCGGGACTAGCGGCTAACACCGGGGAGCTGTTTTTT.

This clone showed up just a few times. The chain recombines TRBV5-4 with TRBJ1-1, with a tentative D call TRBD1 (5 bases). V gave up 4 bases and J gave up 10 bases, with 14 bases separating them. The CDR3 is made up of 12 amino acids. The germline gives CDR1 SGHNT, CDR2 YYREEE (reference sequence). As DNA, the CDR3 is TGTGCCAGCAGCCTTCCCCCGGGGGTAGCTTTCTTT. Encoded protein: CASSLPPGVAFF.

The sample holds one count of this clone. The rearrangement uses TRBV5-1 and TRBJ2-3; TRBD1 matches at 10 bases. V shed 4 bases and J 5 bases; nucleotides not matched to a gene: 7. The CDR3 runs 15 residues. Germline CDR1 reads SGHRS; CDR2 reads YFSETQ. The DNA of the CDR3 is TGCGCCAGCAGCCCTGGACAGGGGGAGGTAGATACGCAGTATTTT. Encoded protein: CASSPGQGEVDTQYF.

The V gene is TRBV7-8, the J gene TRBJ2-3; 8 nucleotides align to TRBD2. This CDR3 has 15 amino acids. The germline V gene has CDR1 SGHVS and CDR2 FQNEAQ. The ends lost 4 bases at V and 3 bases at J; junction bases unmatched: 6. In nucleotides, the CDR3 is TGTGCCAGCAGCTCGGGACTAGAAGCGACAGATACGCAGTATTTT. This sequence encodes CASSSGLEATDTQYF.

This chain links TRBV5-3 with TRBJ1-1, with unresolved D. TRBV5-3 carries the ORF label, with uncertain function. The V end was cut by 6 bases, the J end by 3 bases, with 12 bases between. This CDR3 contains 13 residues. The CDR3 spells CARTRGGDTEAFF. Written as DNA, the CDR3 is TGTGCCAGAACCCGCGGTGGTGACACTGAAGCTTTCTTT.

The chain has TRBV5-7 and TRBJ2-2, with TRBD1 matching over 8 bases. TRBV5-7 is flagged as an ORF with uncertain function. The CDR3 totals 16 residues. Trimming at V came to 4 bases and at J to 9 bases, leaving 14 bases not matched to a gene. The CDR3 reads CASSEVQGALTRELFF. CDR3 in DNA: TGTGCCAGCAGCGAGGTGCAGGGGGCCCTAACGAGGGAGCTGTTTTTT.

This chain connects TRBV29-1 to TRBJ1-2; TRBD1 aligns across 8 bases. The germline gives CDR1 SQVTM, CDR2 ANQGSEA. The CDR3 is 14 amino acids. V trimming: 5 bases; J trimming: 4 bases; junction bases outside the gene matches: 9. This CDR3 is CSVKTGAVSYGYTF. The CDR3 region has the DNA TGCAGCGTTAAGACAGGGGCGGTATCCTATGGCTACACCTTC.

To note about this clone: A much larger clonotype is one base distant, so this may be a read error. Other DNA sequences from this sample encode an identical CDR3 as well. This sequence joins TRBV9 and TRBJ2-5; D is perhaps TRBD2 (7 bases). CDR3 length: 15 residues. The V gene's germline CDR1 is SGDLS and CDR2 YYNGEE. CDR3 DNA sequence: TGTGCCCGCAGCGTAGGGGGGGGGCCCCAAGAGACCCAGTACTTC. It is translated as CARSVGGGPQETQYF. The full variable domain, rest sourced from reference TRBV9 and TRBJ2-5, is DSGVTQTPKHLITATGQRVTLRCSPRSGDLSVYWYQQSLDQGLQFLIQYYNGEERAKGNILERFSAQQFPDLHSELNLSSLELGDSALYFCARSVGGGPQETQYFGPGTRLLVL.

Here the CDR3 reads CASSFRGQPQETQYF. CDR3 bases: TGTGCCAGCAGCTTCCGGGGACAGCCCCAAGAGACCCAGTACTTC. The V and J genes are TRBV11-2 and TRBJ2-5, with 7 bases aligning to TRBD1. V was pared by 3 bases and J by 1 base, with 5 bases of the junction left unmatched. Germline values: CDR1 SGHAT, CDR2 FQNNGV. CDR3 length: 15 amino acids.